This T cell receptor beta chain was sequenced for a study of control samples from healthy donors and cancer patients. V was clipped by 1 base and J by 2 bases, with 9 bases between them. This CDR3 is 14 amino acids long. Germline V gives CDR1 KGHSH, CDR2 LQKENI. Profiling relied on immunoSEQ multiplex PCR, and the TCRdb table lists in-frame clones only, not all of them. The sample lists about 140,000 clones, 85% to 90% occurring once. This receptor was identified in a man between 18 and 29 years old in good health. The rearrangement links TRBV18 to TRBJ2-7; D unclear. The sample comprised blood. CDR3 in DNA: TGTGCCAGCTCACCACGAACAGTCCCCTACGAGCAGTACTTC. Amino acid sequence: CASSPRTVPYEQYF. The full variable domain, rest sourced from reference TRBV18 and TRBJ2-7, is NAGVMQNPRHLVRRRGQEARLRCSPMKGHSHVYWYRQLPEEGLKFMVYLQKENIIDESGMPKERFSAEFPKEGPSILRIQQVVRGDSAAYFCASSPRTVPYEQYFGPGTRLTVT.